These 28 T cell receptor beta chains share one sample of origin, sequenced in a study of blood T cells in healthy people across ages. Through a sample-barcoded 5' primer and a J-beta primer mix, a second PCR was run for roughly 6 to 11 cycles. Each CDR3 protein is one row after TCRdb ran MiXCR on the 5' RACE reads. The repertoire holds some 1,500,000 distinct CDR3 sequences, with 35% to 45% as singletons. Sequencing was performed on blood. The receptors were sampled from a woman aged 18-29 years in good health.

The CDR3 coding sequence is TGTGCCAGCATTCCTTGGGTGCGGACCTTATTGAACACTGAAGCTTTCTTT. Protein sequence: CASIPWVRTLLNTEAFF. The chain combines TRBV6-6 with TRBJ1-1; D call uncertain. V was pared by 7 bases and J by 0 bases, with 21 bases between. In germline, CDR1 is MNHNY, CDR2 SVGAGI (reference sequence). The CDR3 runs 17 residues.

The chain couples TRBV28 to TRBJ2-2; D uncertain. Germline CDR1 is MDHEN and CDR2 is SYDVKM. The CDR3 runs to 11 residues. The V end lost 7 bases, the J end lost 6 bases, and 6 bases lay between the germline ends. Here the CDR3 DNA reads TGTGCCAGCAAGAGGTCCGGGGAGCTGTTTTTT. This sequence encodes CASKRSGELFF. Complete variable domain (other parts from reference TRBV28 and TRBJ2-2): DVKVTQSSRYLVKRTGEKVFLECVQDMDHENMFWYRQDPGLGLRLIYFSYDVKMKEKGDIPEGYSVSREKKERFSLILESASTNQTSMYLCASKRSGELFFGEGSRLTVL.

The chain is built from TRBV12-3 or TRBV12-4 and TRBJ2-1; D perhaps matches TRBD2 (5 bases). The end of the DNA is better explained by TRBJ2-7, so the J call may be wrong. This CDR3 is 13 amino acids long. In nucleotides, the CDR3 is TGTGCCAGCGGCAGCCGAGGGTACAATGAGCAGTACTTC. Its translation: CASGSRGYNEQYF.

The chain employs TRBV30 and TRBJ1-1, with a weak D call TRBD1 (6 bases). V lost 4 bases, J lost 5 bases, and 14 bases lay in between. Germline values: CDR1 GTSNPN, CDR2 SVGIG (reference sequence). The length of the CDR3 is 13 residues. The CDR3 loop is CAWINLGGTEAFF. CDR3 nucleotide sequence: TGTGCCTGGATCAATTTAGGGGGGACTGAAGCTTTCTTT.

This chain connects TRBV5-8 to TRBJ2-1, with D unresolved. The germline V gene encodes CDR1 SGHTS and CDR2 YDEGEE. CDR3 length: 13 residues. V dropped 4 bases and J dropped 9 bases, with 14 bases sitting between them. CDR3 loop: CASSRTISSEQFF. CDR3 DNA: TGTGCCAGCAGCCGCACCATCAGTTCTGAGCAGTTCTTC. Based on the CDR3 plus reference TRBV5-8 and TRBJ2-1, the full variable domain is EAGVTQSPTHLIKTRGQQATLRCSPISGHTSVYWYQQALGLGLQFLLWYDEGEERNRGNFPPRFSGRQFPNYSSELNVNALELEDSALYLCASSRTISSEQFFGPGTRLTVL.

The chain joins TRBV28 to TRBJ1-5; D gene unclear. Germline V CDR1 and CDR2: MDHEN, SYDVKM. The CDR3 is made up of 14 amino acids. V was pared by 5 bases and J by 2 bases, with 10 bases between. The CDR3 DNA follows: TGTGCCAGCAGTCCAGAGTTTGGCAATCAGCCCCAGCATTTT. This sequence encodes CASSPEFGNQPQHF.

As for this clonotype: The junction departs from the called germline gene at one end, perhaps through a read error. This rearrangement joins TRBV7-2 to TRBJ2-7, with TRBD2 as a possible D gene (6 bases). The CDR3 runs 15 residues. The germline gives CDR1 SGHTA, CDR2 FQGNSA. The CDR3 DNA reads TGTGCCGGCAGCCCAGGACTAACGGGATACTACGAGCAGTACTTC. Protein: CAGSPGLTGYYEQYF.

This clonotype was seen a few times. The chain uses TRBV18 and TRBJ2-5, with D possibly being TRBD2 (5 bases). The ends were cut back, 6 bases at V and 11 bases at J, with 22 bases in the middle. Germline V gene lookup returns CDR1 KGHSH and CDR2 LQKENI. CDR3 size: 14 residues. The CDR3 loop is CASSLLEVSGEQYF. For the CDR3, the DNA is TGTGCCAGCTCCCTCCTGGAGGTATCTGGGGAGCAGTACTTC.

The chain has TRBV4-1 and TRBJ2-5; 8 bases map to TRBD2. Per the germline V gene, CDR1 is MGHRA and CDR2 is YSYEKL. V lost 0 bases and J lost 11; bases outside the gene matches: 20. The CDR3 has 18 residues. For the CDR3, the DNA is TGCGCCAGCAGCCAAGAGTGGGCTGGCGGGGGGCCTGACAATGAGCAGTACTTC. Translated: CASSQEWAGGGPDNEQYF.

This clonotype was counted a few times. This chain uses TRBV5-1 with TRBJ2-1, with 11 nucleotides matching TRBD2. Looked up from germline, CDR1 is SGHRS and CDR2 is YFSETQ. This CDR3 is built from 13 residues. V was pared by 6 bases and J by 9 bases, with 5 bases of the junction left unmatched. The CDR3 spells CASNLAGGGEQFF. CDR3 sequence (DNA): TGCGCCAGCAACCTAGCGGGGGGTGGTGAGCAGTTCTTC.

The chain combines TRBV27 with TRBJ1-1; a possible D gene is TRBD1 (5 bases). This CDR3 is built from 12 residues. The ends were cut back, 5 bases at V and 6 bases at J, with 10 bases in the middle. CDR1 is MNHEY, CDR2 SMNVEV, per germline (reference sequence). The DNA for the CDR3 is TGTGCCAGCAGTCTCCGGGACCCTGAAGCTTTCTTT. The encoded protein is CASSLRDPEAFF.

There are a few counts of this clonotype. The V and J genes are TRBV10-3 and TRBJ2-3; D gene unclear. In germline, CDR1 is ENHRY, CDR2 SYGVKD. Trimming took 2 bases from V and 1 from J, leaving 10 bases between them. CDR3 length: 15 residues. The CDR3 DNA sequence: TGTGCCATCAGTGAGAATCCGGTACGCACAGATACGCAGTATTTT. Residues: CAISENPVRTDTQYF.

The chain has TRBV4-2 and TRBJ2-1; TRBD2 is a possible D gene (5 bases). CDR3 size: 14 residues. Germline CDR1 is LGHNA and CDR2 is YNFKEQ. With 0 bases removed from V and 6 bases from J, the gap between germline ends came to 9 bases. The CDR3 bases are TGTGCCAGCAGCCAAGATGGCGGGCGCAATGAGCAGTTCTTC. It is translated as CASSQDGGRNEQFF.

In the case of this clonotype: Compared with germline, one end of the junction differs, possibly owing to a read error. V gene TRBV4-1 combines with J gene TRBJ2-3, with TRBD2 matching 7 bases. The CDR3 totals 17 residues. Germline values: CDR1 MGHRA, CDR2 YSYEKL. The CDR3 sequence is CASSQAVPSGITGTQYF. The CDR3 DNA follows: TGCGCCAGCAGCCAAGCTGTTCCTAGCGGAATCACAGGTACGCAGTATTTT.

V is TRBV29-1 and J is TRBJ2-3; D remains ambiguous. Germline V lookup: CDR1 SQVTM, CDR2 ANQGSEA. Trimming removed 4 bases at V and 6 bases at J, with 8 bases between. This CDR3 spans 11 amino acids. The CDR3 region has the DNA TGCAGCGTTGGTACCCAGGATACGCAGTATTTT. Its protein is CSVGTQDTQYF.

The CDR3 loop reads CASSQGLSGNQPQHF. The CDR3 DNA sequence: TGTGCCAGCAGCCAAGGGTTGTCGGGCAATCAGCCCCAGCATTTT. This sequence joins TRBV3-1 and TRBJ1-5; D not certain. The CDR3 is made up of 15 amino acids. V was shortened by 1 base and J by 2 bases, with 9 bases between the two germline ends. Germline CDR1 LGHDT, CDR2 YNNKEL (reference sequence).

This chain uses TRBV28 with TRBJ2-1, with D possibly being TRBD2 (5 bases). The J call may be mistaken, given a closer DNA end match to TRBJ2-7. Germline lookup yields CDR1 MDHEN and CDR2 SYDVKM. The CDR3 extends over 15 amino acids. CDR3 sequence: CASSSTGLWSGEQYF. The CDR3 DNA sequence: TGTGCCAGCAGTTCAACGGGATTGTGGAGTGGGGAGCAGTACTTC.

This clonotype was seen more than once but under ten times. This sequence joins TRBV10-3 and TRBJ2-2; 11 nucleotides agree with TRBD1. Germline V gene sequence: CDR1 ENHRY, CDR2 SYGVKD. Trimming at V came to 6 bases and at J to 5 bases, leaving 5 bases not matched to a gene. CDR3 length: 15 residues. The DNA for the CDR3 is TGTGCCATCAGAAGGACAGGGGGCACGACCGGGGAGCTGTTTTTT. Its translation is CAIRRTGGTTGELFF.

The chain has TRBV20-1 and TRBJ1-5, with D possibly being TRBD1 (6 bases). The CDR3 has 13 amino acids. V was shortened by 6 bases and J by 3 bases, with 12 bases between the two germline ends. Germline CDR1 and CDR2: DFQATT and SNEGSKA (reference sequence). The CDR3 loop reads CSASDRFNQPQHF. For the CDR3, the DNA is TGCAGTGCATCAGACAGGTTCAATCAGCCCCAGCATTTT.

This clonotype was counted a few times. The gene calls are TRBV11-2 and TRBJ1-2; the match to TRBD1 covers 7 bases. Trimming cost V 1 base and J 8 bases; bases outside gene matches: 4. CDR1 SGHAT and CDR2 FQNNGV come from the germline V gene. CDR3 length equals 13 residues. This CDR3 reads CASSLGQGSGYTF. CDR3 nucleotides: TGTGCCAGCAGCTTAGGACAGGGCAGCGGCTACACCTTC. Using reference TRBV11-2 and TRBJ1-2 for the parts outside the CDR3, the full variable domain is EAGVAQSPRYKIIEKRQSVAFWCNPISGHATLYWYQQILGQGPKLLIQFQNNGVVDDSQLPKDRFSAERLKGVDSTLKIQPAKLEDSAVYLCASSLGQGSGYTFGSGTRLTVV.

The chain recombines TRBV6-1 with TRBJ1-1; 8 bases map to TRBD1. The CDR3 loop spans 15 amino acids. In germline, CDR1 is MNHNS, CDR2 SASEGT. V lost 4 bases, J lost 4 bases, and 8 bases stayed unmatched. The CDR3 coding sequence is TGTGCCAGCAGTGGCTACAGGACAGGGAGCACTGAAGCTTTCTTT. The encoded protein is CASSGYRTGSTEAFF.

CDR3 coding DNA: TGTGCCAGCAGTTTATTAGCGGGGTTGAAAGAGACCCAGTACTTC. The encoded protein is CASSLLAGLKETQYF. V gene TRBV27 combines with J gene TRBJ2-5, with TRBD2 identical over 8 bases. Germline-derived CDR1 and CDR2 are MNHEY and SMNVEV (reference sequence). V trimming: 1 base; J trimming: 3 bases; junction bases outside the gene matches: 4. The CDR3 is made up of 15 amino acids.

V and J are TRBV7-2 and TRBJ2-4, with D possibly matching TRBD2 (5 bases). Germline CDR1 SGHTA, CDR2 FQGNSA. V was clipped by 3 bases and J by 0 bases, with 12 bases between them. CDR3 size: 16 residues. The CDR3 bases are TGTGCCAGCAGCTTCCTGACTGGACTAGCCAAAAACATTCAGTACTTC. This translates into CASSFLTGLAKNIQYF.

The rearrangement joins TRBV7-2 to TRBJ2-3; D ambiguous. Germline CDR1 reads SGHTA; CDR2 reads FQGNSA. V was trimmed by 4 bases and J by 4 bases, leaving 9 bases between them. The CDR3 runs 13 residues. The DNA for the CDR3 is TGTGCCAGCAGCTCCGAACGTTCAGATACGCAGTATTTT. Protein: CASSSERSDTQYF. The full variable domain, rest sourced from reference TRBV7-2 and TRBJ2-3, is GAGVSQSPSNKVTEKGKDVELRCDPISGHTALYWYRQSLGQGLEFLIYFQGNSAPDKSGLPSDRFSAERTGGSVSTLTIQRTQQEDSAVYLCASSSERSDTQYFGPGTRLTVL.

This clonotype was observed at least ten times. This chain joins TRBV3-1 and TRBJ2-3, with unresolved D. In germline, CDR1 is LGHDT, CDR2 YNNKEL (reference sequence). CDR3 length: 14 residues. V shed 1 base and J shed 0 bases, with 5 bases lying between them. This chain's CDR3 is CASSQAHSTDTQYF. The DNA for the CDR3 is TGTGCCAGCAGCCAAGCACACAGCACAGATACGCAGTATTTT.

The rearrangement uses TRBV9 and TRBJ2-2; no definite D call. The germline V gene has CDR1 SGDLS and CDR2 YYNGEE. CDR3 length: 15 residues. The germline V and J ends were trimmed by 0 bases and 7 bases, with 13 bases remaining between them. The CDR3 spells CASSVGSRPGGELFF. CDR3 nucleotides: TGTGCCAGCAGCGTAGGCAGCCGGCCGGGCGGGGAGCTGTTTTTT.

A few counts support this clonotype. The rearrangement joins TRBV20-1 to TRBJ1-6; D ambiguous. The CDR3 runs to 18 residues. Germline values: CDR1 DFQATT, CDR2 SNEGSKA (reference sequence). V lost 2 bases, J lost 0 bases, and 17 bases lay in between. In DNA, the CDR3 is TGCAGTGCTAGAAATGAGGCGGACGGTAGCTCCTATAATTCACCCCTCCACTTT. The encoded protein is CSARNEADGSSYNSPLHF.

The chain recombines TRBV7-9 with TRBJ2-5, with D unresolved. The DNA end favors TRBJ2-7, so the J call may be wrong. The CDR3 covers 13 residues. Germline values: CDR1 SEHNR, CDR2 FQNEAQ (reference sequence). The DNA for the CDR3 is TGTGCCAGCAGCTTAGGGGAATGGCGCGAGCAGTACTTC. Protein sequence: CASSLGEWREQYF.